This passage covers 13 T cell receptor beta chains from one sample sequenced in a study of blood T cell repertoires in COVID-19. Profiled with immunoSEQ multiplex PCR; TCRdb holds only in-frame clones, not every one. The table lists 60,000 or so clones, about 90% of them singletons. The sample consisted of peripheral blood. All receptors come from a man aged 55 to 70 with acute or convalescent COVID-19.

CDR3 nucleotide sequence: TGCGCCAGCAGCTTGGGACTGAACCAACCCTACGAGCAGTACTTC. Encoded protein: CASSLGLNQPYEQYF. This chain links TRBV5-1 with TRBJ2-7; D is undetermined. There are 15 residues in the CDR3. Germline V gene sequence: CDR1 SGHRS, CDR2 YFSETQ. V was clipped by 0 bases and J by 2 bases, with 12 bases between them.

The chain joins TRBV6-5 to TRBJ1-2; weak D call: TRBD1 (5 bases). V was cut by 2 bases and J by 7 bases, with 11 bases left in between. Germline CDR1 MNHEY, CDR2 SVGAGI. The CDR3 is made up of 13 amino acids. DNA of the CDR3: TGTGCCAGCAGTTACCGGCAGGGAAGTGGCTACACCTTC. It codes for CASSYRQGSGYTF.

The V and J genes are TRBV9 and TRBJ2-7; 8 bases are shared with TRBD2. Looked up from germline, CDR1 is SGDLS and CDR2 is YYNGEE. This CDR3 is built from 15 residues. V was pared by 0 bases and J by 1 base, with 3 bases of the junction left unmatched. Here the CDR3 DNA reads TGTGCCAGCAGCGTAGACGGGAGGGGGTCCTACGAGCAGTACTTC. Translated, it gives CASSVDGRGSYEQYF.

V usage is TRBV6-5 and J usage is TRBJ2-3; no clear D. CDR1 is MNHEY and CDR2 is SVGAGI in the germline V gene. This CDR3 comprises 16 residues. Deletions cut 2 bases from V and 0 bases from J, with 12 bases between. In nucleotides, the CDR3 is TGTGCCAGCAGTTACCGCCCGATAGAAAGCACAGATACGCAGTATTTT. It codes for CASSYRPIESTDTQYF.

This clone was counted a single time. This CDR3 is CASSPQGYNTIYF. The CDR3 DNA sequence: TGTGCCAGCAGCCCGCAGGGATACAACACCATATATTTT. This chain links TRBV11-2 with TRBJ1-3; tentatively, D is TRBD1 (5 bases). The CDR3 length is 13 residues. V was clipped by 5 bases and J by 7 bases, with 12 bases between them. CDR1 and CDR2 from the germline V gene are SGHAT and FQNNGV.

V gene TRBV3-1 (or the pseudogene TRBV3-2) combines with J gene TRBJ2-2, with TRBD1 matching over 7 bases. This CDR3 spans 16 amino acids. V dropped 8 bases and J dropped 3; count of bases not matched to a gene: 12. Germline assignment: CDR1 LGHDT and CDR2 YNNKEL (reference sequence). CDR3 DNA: TGTGCCAGCCGACATACAGGGACAGCCTACACCGGGGAGCTGTTTTTT. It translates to CASRHTGTAYTGELFF.

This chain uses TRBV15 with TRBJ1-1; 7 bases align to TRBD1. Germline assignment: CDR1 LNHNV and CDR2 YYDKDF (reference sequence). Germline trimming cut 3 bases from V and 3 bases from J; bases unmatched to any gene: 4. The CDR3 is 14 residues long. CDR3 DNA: TGTGCCACCAGCAGGACAGGGCGGGACACTGAAGCTTTCTTT. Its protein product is CATSRTGRDTEAFF.

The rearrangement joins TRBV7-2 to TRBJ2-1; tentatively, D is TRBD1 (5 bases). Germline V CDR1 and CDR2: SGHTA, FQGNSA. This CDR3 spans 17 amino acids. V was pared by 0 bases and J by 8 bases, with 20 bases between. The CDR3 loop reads CASSLAVVGVDGDEQFF. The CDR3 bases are TGTGCCAGCAGCTTAGCGGTTGTAGGGGTGGATGGGGATGAGCAGTTCTTC.

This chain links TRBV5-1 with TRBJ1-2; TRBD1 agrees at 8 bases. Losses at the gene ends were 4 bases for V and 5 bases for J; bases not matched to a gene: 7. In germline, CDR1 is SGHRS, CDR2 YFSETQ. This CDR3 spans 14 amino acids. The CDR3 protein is CASSATGVGYGYTF. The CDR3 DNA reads TGCGCCAGCAGCGCGACAGGGGTAGGATATGGCTACACCTTC.

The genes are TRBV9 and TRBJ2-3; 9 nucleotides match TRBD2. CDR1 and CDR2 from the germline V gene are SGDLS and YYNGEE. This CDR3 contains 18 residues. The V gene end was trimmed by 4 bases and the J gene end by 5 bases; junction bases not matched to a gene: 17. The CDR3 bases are TGTGCCAGCAGCCCCCTGGGTAGCGGGGGCGCCTTGGGAGATACGCAGTATTTT. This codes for CASSPLGSGGALGDTQYF.

Here the CDR3 reads CASSYPGRANYGYTF. The CDR3 DNA sequence: TGCGCCAGCAGCTATCCAGGCAGGGCCAACTATGGCTACACCTTC. The chain is built from TRBV4-1 and TRBJ1-2; maybe TRBD1 (5 bases). The CDR3 length is 15 residues. Trimming removed 5 bases from V and 2 bases from J, with 15 bases in between. Germline CDR1 is MGHRA and CDR2 is YSYEKL.

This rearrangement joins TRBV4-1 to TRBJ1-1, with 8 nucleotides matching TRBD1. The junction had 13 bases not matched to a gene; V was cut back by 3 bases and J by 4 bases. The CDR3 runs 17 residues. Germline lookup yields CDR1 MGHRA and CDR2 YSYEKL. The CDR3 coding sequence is TGCGCCAGCAGCCACCTCTTACGCAACAGGGGGAGCACTGAAGCTTTCTTT. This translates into CASSHLLRNRGSTEAFF.

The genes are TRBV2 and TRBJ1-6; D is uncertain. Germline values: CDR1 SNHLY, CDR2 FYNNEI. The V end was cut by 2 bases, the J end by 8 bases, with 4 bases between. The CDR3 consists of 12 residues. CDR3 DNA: TGTGCCAGCAGTGAACGTTATTCACCCCTCCACTTT. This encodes CASSERYSPLHF.